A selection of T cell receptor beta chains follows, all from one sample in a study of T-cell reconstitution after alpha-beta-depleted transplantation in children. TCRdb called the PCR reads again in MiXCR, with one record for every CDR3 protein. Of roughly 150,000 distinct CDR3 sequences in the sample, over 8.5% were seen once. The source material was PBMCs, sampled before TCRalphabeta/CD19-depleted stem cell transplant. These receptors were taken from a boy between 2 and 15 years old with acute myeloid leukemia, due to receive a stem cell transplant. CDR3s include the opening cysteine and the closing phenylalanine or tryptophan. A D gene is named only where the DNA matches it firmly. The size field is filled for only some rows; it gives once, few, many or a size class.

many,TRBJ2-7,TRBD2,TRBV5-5,TGTGCCAGCAGTTACAGCGGGAGGGACGAGCAGTACTTC,CASSYSGRDEQYF
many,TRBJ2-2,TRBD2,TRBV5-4,TGTGCCAGCAGCTTTGATCTAGCGGGGACAACGAACACCGGGGAGCTGTTTTTT,CASSFDLAGTTNTGELFF
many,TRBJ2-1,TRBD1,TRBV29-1,TGCAGCGAAGCGCGGACAGGGTCTTTGGATGAGCAGTTCTTC,CSEARTGSLDEQFF
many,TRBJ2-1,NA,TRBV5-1,TGCGCCAGCAGCTTAGGCAGCCCAGGCGATGAGCAGTTCTTC,CASSLGSPGDEQFF
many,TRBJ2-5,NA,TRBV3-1,TGTGCCAGCAGCCCGCACAGGGAGCAAGAGACCCAGTACTTC,CASSPHREQETQYF
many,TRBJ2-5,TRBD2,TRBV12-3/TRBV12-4,TGTGCCAGCAGTTTGGTACTAGCGGGGGGAGAGACCCAGTACTTC,CASSLVLAGGETQYF
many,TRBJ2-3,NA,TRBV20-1,TGCAGTGGGGGGCGGGGTAGCACAGATACGCAGTATTTT,CSGGRGSTDTQYF
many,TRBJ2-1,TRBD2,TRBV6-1,TGTGCCAGCAGTGCCACTAGCGGGATTGGTAATGAGCAGTTCTTC,CASSATSGIGNEQFF
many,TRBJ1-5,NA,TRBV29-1,TGCAGCGTTGGGGGGCAGATCAATCAGCCCCAGCATTTT,CSVGGQINQPQHF
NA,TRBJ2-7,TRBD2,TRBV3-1,TGTGCCTGCAGCCGCGGACTAGCGGGAGTAGACGAGCAGTACTTC,CACSRGLAGVDEQYF
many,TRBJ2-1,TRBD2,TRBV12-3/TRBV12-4,TGTGCCAGCAGTTTAAGGCTAGCGGGCGGGAACAATGAGCAGTTCTTC,CASSLRLAGGNNEQFF
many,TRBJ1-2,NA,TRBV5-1,TGCGCCAGCAGAAGCGTGGGGACCTATGGCTACACCTTC,CASRSVGTYGYTF
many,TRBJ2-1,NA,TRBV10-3,TGTGCCATCAGTGTAAGGGGGTGGTCCTACAATGAGCAGTTCTTC,CAISVRGWSYNEQFF
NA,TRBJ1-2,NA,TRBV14,TGTGCCAGCAGCCAAGACTGGGGGGGCTATGGCTACACCTTC,CASSQDWGGYGYTF
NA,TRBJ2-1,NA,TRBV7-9,TGTGCCAGCAGCTTTGACGGAGACAATGAGCAGTTCTTC,CASSFDGDNEQFF
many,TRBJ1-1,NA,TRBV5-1,TGCGCCAGCAGCTTGGCAGCGGGTGGCGTCACTGAAGCTTTCTTT,CASSLAAGGVTEAFF
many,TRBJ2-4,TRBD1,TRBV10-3,TGTGCCATCAGTGAGTCTGGCCAGGGGGAAAACATTCAGTACTTC,CAISESGQGENIQYF
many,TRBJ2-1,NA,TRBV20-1,TGCAGTGCACCGAGGTTACGGGATGAGCAGTTCTTC,CSAPRLRDEQFF
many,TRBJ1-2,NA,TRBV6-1,TGTGCCAGCGAAACCCCTAAGGGCTACACCTTC,CASETPKGYTF
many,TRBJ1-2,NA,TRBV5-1,TGCGCCAGCCGTTTGCTGGGTGACAGACGGGACGAAGGCTACACCTTC,CASRLLGDRRDEGYTF
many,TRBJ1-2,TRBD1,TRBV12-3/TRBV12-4,TGTGCCAGCAGAACAACGGGGACAGGGAAAAACTATGGCTACACCTTC,CASRTTGTGKNYGYTF
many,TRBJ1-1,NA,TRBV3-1,TGTGCCAGCAGCCAAGTATGGTCGTCAATGAACACTGAAGCTTTCTTT,CASSQVWSSMNTEAFF
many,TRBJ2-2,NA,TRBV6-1,TGTGCCAGCTACCAAGAGGGCTTGACCGGGGAGCTGTTTTTT,CASYQEGLTGELFF
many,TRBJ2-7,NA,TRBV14,TGTGCCAGCAGCCCTATGGACCCCGGGTCTATGGACTACGAGCAGTACTTC,CASSPMDPGSMDYEQYF
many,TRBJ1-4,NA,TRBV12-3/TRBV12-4,TGTGCCAGCAGTCTAGGGAGTGGGAATGAAAAACTGTTTTTT,CASSLGSGNEKLFF
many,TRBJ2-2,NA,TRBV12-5,TGTGCTAGTGGTTTGGGCCAAACCGGGGAGCTGTTTTTT,CASGLGQTGELFF
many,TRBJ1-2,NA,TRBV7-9,TGTGCCAGCAGTTTAAGTGTAGGATTCTATGGCTACACCTTC,CASSLSVGFYGYTF
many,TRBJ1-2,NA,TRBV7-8,TGTGCCAGCAGCTTAGTCGGGGGGGCAGTGCCTAACTATGGCTACACCTTC,CASSLVGGAVPNYGYTF
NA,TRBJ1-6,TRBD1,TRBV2,TGTGCCAGCAGGGGACAGGGAATCAATTCACCCCTCCACTTT,CASRGQGINSPLHF
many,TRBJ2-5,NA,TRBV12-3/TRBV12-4,TGTGCCAGCAGCCTCGGACTTCTAGGGCGGCAAGAGACCCAGTACTTC,CASSLGLLGRQETQYF
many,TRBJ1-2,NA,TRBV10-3,TGTGCCATCAGTGACCGGGGAGGAGGCTACACCTTC,CAISDRGGGYTF
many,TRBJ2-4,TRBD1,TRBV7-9,TGTGCCAGCAGCCGAACAGGGGAAGCCAAAAACATTCAGTACTTC,CASSRTGEAKNIQYF
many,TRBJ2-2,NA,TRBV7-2,TGTGCCAGCAGCTTCCCTGGGGGACCAAACACCGGGGAGCTGTTTTTT,CASSFPGGPNTGELFF
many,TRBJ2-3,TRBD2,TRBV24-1,TGTGCCACCAGTGATTTGCGGCTAGCGGGGGTATATTTT,CATSDLRLAGVYF
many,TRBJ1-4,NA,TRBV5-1,TGCGCCAGCAGCTGGTACAGTAATGAAAAACTGTTTTTT,CASSWYSNEKLFF
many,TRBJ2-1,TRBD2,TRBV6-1,TGTGCCAGCAGGCAAAGACTAGCGGGGGACCCGGGGAATGAGCAGTTCTTC,CASRQRLAGDPGNEQFF
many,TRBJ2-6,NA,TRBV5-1,TGCGCCAGCAGCGCAGGATCCGGGACTCCCTCTGGGGCCAACGTCCTGACTTTC,CASSAGSGTPSGANVLTF
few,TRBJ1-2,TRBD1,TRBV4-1,TGCGCCAGCAGCCAAGGCTATCGTAATGGGACAGGTTATGGCTACACCTTC,CASSQGYRNGTGYGYTF
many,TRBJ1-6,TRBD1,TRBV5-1,TGCGCCAGCAGCATGGGGACAGTTAATTCACCCCTCCACTTT,CASSMGTVNSPLHF
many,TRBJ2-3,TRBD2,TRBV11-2,TGTGCCAGCAGCTTATTTAGCGGGGCCACTTCAGATACGCAGTATTTT,CASSLFSGATSDTQYF
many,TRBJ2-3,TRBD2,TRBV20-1,TGCAGGGGCTACGGGACTAGCGGGAGGGATCAGGATACAGATACGCAGTATTTT,CRGYGTSGRDQDTDTQYF
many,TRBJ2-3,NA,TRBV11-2,TGTGCCAGCAGCCGACAGGCATACAACACAGATACGCAGTATTTT,CASSRQAYNTDTQYF
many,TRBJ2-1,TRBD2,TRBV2,TGTGCCAGCCACGCTACGAGATCGGGGGGGCCAGGTGAGCAGTTCTTC,CASHATRSGGPGEQFF
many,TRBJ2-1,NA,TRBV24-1,TGTGCCACCAGTGACCCGGGGTCAGGGGTAAGCAATGAGCAGTTCTTC,CATSDPGSGVSNEQFF
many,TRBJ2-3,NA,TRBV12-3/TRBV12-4,TGTGCCAGCAGTTTAACCCCCGTCAATACGCAGTATTTT,CASSLTPVNTQYF
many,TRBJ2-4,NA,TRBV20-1,TGCAGTGCGAGAAAGGGTCAAAACATTCAGTACTTC,CSARKGQNIQYF
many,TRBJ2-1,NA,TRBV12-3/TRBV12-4,TGTGCCAGCAGGGACAGCCCCTACAATGAGCAGTTCTTC,CASRDSPYNEQFF
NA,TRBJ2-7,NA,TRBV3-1,TGTGCCACCTGCCAAGGGGTTGAATATAGCGGACCTTACGAGCAGTACTTC,CATCQGVEYSGPYEQYF
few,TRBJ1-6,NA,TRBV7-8,TGTGCCAGCAGATCCTCCCGACAGACTGGATCACCCCTCCACTTT,CASRSSRQTGSPLHF
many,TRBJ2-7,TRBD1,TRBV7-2,TGTGCCAGCAGCTTGCGGACAGGAGCCTACGAGCAGTACTTC,CASSLRTGAYEQYF
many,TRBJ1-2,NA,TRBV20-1,TGCAGTGCTAGAGGCAGGGATGGAAGGAAGCTTAACTATGGCTACACCTTC,CSARGRDGRKLNYGYTF
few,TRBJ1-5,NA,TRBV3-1,TGTGCCAGCAGCCTGCAGGCCGGGAATCAGCCCCAGCATTTT,CASSLQAGNQPQHF
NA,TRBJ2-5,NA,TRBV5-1,TGCGCCAGCAGCTTGGGGGCAGACTACCAAGAGACCCAGTACTTC,CASSLGADYQETQYF